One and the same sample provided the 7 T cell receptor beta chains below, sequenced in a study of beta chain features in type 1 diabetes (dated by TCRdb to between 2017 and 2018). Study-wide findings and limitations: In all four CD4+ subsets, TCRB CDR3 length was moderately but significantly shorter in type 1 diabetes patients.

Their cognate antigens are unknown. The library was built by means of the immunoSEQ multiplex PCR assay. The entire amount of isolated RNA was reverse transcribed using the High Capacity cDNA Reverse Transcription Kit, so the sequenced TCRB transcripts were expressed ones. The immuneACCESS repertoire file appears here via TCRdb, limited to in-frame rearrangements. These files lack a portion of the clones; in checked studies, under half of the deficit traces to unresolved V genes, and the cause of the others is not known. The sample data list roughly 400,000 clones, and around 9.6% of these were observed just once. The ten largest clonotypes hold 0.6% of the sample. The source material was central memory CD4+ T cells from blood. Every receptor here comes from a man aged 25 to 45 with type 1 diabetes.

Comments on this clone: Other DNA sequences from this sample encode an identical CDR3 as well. CDR3 in DNA: TGTGCCAGCAGTGATAGGGGGCAAGAGACCCAGTACTTC. Translating it yields CASSDRGQETQYF. The rearrangement uses TRBV2 and TRBJ2-5; perhaps TRBD1 as D (6 bases). Germline V gene sequence: CDR1 SNHLY, CDR2 FYNNEI. The CDR3 sequence is 13 residues long. V lost 3 bases, J lost 2 bases, and 7 bases lay in between. Supplemented by reference TRBV2 and TRBJ2-5, the full variable domain reads EPEVTQTPSHQVTQMGQEVILRCVPISNHLYFYWYRQILGQKVEFLVSFYNNEISEKSEIFDDQFSVERPDGSNFTLKIRSTKLEDSAMYFCASSDRGQETQYFGPGTRLLVL.

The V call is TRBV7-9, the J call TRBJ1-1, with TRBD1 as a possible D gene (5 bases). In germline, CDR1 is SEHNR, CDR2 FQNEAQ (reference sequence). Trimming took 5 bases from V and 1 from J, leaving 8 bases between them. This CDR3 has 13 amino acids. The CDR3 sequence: CASSADRNTEAFF. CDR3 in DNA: TGTGCCAGCAGCGCAGACAGGAACACTGAAGCTTTCTTT.

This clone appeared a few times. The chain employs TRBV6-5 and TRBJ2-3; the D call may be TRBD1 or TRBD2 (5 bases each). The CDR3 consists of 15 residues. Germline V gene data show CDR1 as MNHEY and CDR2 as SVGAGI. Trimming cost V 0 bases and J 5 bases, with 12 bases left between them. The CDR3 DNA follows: TGTGCCAGCAGTTACTCGAAGGGACGCTTAGATACGCAGTATTTT. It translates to CASSYSKGRLDTQYF.

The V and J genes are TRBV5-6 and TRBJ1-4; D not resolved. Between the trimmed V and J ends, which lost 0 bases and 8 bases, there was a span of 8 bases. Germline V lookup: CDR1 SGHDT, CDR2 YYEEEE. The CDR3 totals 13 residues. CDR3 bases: TGTGCCAGCAGCTTGGAAGATGGGGAAAAACTGTTTTTT. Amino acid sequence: CASSLEDGEKLFF. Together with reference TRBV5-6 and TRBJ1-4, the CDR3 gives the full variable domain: DAGVTQSPTHLIKTRGQQVTLRCSPKSGHDTVSWYQQALGQGPQFIFQYYEEEERQRGNFPDRFSGHQFPNYSSELNVNALLLGDSALYLCASSLEDGEKLFFGSGTQLSVL.

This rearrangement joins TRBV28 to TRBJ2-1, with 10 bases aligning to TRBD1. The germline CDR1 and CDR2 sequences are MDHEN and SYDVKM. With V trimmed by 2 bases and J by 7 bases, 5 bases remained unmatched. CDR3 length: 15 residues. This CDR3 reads CASSLIGQGVNEQFF. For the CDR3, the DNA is TGTGCCAGCAGTTTAATTGGACAGGGGGTAAATGAGCAGTTCTTC.

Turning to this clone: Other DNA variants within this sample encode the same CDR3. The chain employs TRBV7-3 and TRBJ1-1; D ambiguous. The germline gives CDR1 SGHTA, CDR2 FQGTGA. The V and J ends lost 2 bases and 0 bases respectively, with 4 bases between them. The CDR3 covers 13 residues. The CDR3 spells CASSLELNTEAFF. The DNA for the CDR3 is TGTGCCAGCAGCTTAGAGCTGAACACTGAAGCTTTCTTT.

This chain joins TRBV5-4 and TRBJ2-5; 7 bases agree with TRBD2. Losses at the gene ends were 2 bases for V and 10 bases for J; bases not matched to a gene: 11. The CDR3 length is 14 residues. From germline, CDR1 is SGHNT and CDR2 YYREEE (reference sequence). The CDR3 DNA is TGTGCCAGCAGCTTTGATCAGGGAGGGAACGTCCAGTACTTC. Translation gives CASSFDQGGNVQYF.